The rows below give T cell receptor beta chains drawn from one sample of a study of T cell responses to AZD1222 COVID-19 vaccine. Some clones are missing from TCRdb's copy, which holds only in-frame ones; the method was immunoSEQ multiplex PCR. The table has about 140,000 clones, roughly nine tenths seen once. This sample comprised peripheral blood, obtained 28 days after the second AZD1222 dose. Receptors were obtained from an adult who received the AZD1222 COVID-19 vaccine. Both conserved end residues are part of each CDR3. A D gene is named only where the DNA matches it firmly. The listing skips clone size in some rows; elsewhere it reads once, few, many or a size class.

TRBV7-2	TRBJ2-2	-	-	17	CASSLQVSDYRTGELFF	TGTGCCAGCAGCCTGCAGGTTTCCGATTATAGGACCGGGGAGCTGTTTTTT
TRBV6-4	TRBJ2-2	many	-	14	CASSEEGLTGELFF	TGTGCCAGCAGTGAGGAGGGGCTCACCGGGGAGCTGTTTTTT
TRBV28	TRBJ1-2	-	-	15	CASSFSTVVDYGYTF	TGTGCCAGCAGTTTCAGCACGGTCGTTGACTATGGCTACACCTTC
TRBV2	TRBJ1-2	-	-	14	CASSLLTANYGYTF	TGTGCCAGCAGCCTATTGACAGCTAACTATGGCTACACCTTC
TRBV3-1/TRBV3-2	TRBJ2-2	-	-	12	CASSQGPGELFF	TGTGCCAGCAGCCAGGGACCCGGGGAGCTGTTTTTT
TRBV5-4	TRBJ1-2	-	-	14	CASSLAQGRGGYTF	TGTGCCAGCAGCTTGGCGCAGGGGCGGGGTGGCTACACCTTC
TRBV5-1	TRBJ2-3	-	TRBD2	15	CASSYSGSGTDTQYF	TGCGCCAGCAGCTATAGCGGGAGTGGCACAGATACGCAGTATTTT
TRBV7-2	TRBJ1-5	once	-	14	CASSYRGGDQPQHF	TGTGCCAGCAGCTATAGAGGGGGGGATCAGCCCCAGCATTTT
TRBV6-6	TRBJ1-5	once	-	16	CASSYPLTWGNQPQHF	TGTGCCAGCAGTTACCCTCTGACCTGGGGGAATCAGCCCCAGCATTTT
TRBV18	TRBJ2-7	-	-	16	CASSPAGSMRIYEQYF	TGTGCCAGCTCACCGGCTGGAAGCATGAGAATCTACGAGCAGTACTTC
TRBV3-1/TRBV3-2	TRBJ1-2	-	-	16	CASSQTEFHGGYGYTF	TGTGCCAGCAGCCAAACGGAATTTCACGGGGGATATGGCTACACCTTC
TRBV5-1	TRBJ2-5	-	-	15	CASSLGSGVDETQYF	TGCGCCAGCAGCTTGGGTTCAGGGGTCGACGAGACCCAGTACTTC
TRBV19	TRBJ2-7	-	TRBD2	16	CASSIALAGGPYEQYF	TGTGCCAGTAGTATAGCACTAGCGGGAGGTCCCTACGAGCAGTACTTC
TRBV7-2	TRBJ1-2	-	TRBD1	16	CASSSSLQGVLLSYTF	TGTGCCAGCAGCTCCTCCCTACAGGGGGTTTTGTTGAGCTACACCTTC
TRBV7-8	TRBJ2-1	-	TRBD1	17	CASSLGDRPFSNNEQFF	TGTGCCAGCAGCTTAGGGGACAGACCCTTCAGTAACAATGAGCAGTTCTTC
TRBV7-2	TRBJ1-6	-	-	15	CASSSLYGAGFPLHF	TGTGCCAGCAGCTCCCTGTATGGGGCTGGCTTTCCCCTCCACTTT
TRBV4-1	TRBJ1-1	-	-	14	CASSLRGRGEEAFF	TGCGCCAGCAGCCTTAGGGGTCGGGGCGAGGAAGCTTTCTTT
TRBV5-6	TRBJ1-3	-	-	15	CASSLVGGTGNTIYF	TGTGCCAGCAGCTTGGTTGGGGGAACAGGAAACACCATATATTTT
TRBV7-3	TRBJ1-6	-	-	15	CACRIKGPYNSPLHF	TGTGCCTGCAGGATCAAGGGACCCTATAATTCACCCCTCCACTTT
TRBV2	TRBJ2-5	-	-	15	CASSEWGSERETQYF	TGTGCCAGCAGTGAATGGGGGTCGGAACGGGAGACCCAGTACTTC
TRBV9	TRBJ2-3	-	-	18	CASSSKGGWKSSTDTQYF	TGTGCCAGCAGCTCAAAGGGGGGCTGGAAATCTAGCACAGATACGCAGTATTTT
TRBV10-3	TRBJ2-3	-	-	14	CATDSGGATDTQYF	TGTGCCACCGACAGTGGCGGGGCCACAGATACGCAGTATTTT
TRBV27	TRBJ2-5	-	-	13	CASSSRPRETQYF	TGTGCCAGCAGTTCCCGTCCCAGAGAGACCCAGTACTTC
TRBV27	TRBJ1-4	-	-	12	CASSLGGEKLFF	TGTGCCAGCAGTTTGGGGGGGGAAAAACTGTTTTTT
TRBV15	TRBJ2-3	-	-	13	CATSGEGAGTQYF	TGTGCCACCAGCGGAGAAGGGGCGGGTACGCAGTATTTT
TRBV18	TRBJ2-1	-	-	14	CASSPTTSYNEQFF	TGTGCCAGCTCCCCCACCACCTCCTACAATGAGCAGTTCTTC
TRBV6-2/TRBV6-3	TRBJ1-5	-	-	15	CASSPGGDPNQPQHF	TGTGCCAGCAGCCCCGGAGGGGACCCCAATCAGCCCCAGCATTTT
TRBV29-1	TRBJ1-1	few	-	14	CSVNPTSGDTEAFF	TGCAGCGTTAACCCTACGTCGGGGGACACTGAAGCTTTCTTT